This entry features one T cell receptor (beta chain) sequence. The CDR3 extends over 21 amino acids. Germline V gene data show CDR1 as LNHNV and CDR2 as YYDKDF (reference sequence). J gave up 2 bases and V 1 base, and 20 bases lay outside the gene matches. The data were obtained in a study of blood T cell repertoires in COVID-19. In the study overall: PBMCs, B-cell-depleted T cells, or T cells were the source of the cDNA or gDNA that made up the material.

Seattle researchers signed up patients amid active infection and tracked them longitudinally. Clones were read by immunoSEQ multiplex PCR, and TCRdb kept only the in-frame ones, dropping some. The sample gives about 120,000 clones, about 88% of which show up once; around 4.6% is in the top ten. The rearrangement links TRBV15 to TRBJ1-2, with TRBD1 matching 9 bases. The material sequenced was peripheral blood. The clonotype was recovered from a man aged 55-75 years with COVID-19, enrolled during active disease. CDR3: CATSRGLPNRITGGVNYGYTF. CDR3 coding DNA: TGTGCCACCAGCAGAGGCCTTCCAAATCGTATTACAGGGGGCGTCAACTATGGCTACACCTTC.